These T cell receptor beta chains were read from a single sample in a study of blood T cell repertoires in COVID-19. Data came from immunoSEQ multiplex PCR; TCRdb stores just in-frame clones and leaves some out. The sample carries a few hundred thousand clones, approximately 87% recorded once. The sequenced sample consisted of peripheral blood. These TCRs come from a woman aged 45-59 years with acute or convalescent COVID-19. Each CDR3 is given with its conserved first and last residue. The D gene is left open where the match is weak. Size values are once, few and many counts, or a class for expanded clones, and some rows have none.

TRBV6-5	TRBD2	.	TRBJ2-7	TGTGCCAGCAGCGTAGCGGGAGGCCCCTACGAGCAGTACTTC	CASSVAGGPYEQYF
TRBV7-4	TRBD2	.	TRBJ2-7	TGTGCCAGCAGCCCGGGGACTAGGGGCGAGCAGTACTTC	CASSPGTRGEQYF
TRBV11-3	.	.	TRBJ2-5	TGTGCCAGCAGCTCTCCCGGCGGCCAAGAGACCCAGTACTTC	CASSSPGGQETQYF
TRBV12-3/TRBV12-4	.	.	TRBJ1-1	TGTGCCAGCAGTTTAGGCGCGAACACTGAAGCTTTCTTT	CASSLGANTEAFF
TRBV19	TRBD1	.	TRBJ1-3	TGTGCCAGTAGCCCACAGGGGACCTCTGGAAACACCATATATTTT	CASSPQGTSGNTIYF
TRBV28	.	.	TRBJ2-2	TGTGCCAGCAGTTCCGGACAGTACACCGGGGAGCTGTTTTTT	CASSSGQYTGELFF
TRBV3-1/TRBV3-2	TRBD2	.	TRBJ2-7	TGTGCCAGCAGCCCATGGACTAGCGGGGCGAGCTCCTACGAGCAGTACTTC	CASSPWTSGASSYEQYF
TRBV7-4	TRBD1	few	TRBJ1-5	TGTGCCAGCAGCTGGCCTGGGACAGGGGGCCTTTATAGCAATCAGCCCCAGCATTTT	CASSWPGTGGLYSNQPQHF
TRBV28	TRBD1	few	TRBJ1-1	TGTGCCAGCAGCCTCGGGACAGGGCGAGGGGCCGCTGAAGCTTTCTTT	CASSLGTGRGAAEAFF
TRBV7-9	.	.	TRBJ2-3	TGTGCCAGCAGCTGGACTAGCACAGATACGCAGTATTTT	CASSWTSTDTQYF
TRBV24-1	TRBD2	few	TRBJ2-2	TGTGCCACCAGGGGACTAGTGAACACCGGGGAGCTGTTTTTT	CATRGLVNTGELFF
TRBV2	.	few	TRBJ2-3	TGTGCCAGCACCAAGGTGGGGGACAACCTAAGAAGAGATACGCAGTATTTT	CASTKVGDNLRRDTQYF
TRBV5-1	.	.	TRBJ1-1	TGCGCCAGCAGCTTGGCACTTATGAACACTGAAGCTTTCTTT	CASSLALMNTEAFF
TRBV12-5	.	.	TRBJ2-3	TGTGCTAGTGGGCTCGGGGCAGATACGCAGTATTTT	CASGLGADTQYF
TRBV25-1	.	.	TRBJ2-6	TGTGCCAGCAGTCTTCCCGGGGGAGACTCTGGGGCCAACGTCCTGACTTTC	CASSLPGGDSGANVLTF
TRBV24-1	.	once	TRBJ2-2	TGTGCCACCAGTGATTTGGAGGATACCGGGGAGCTGTTTTTT	CATSDLEDTGELFF
TRBV15	TRBD2	few	TRBJ2-7	TGTGCCACCAGCAGAGACTCTAGCGGGTCCTACGAGCAGTACTTC	CATSRDSSGSYEQYF
TRBV30	.	.	TRBJ2-5	TGTGCCTGGGTCAGGGGACAACTCCTCCAAGAGACCCAGTACTTC	CAWVRGQLLQETQYF
TRBV28	.	.	TRBJ1-1	TGTGCCAGCAGTTTAGGATCGGGGAACACTGAAGCTTTCTTT	CASSLGSGNTEAFF
TRBV5-4	TRBD1	.	TRBJ1-2	TGTGCCAGCAGCCCAGGGGACAGCTATGGCTACACCTTC	CASSPGDSYGYTF
TRBV24-1	.	.	TRBJ1-5	TGTGCCACCAGTGATCCGACAGTAGCCCAGCCCCAGCATTTT	CATSDPTVAQPQHF
TRBV6-5	TRBD1	.	TRBJ1-2	TGTGCCAGCAGTTACATACAGGGGGCAGGGGGCTACACCTTC	CASSYIQGAGGYTF
TRBV18	.	.	TRBJ1-5	TGTGCCAGCTCCCTCTCCGGGCCCCAGCATTTT	CASSLSGPQHF
TRBV28	.	once	TRBJ2-1	TGTGCCACACGACAGTGGGACTACAATGAGCAGTTCTTC	CATRQWDYNEQFF
TRBV7-2	TRBD1	.	TRBJ1-2	TGTGCCAGCAGCTCTCGTCGTCTTGGGACAGCGCTCTATGGCTACACCTTC	CASSSRRLGTALYGYTF
TRBV7-3	TRBD2	.	TRBJ2-1	TGTGCCAGCAGCCCCGGGACTAGCGTCTACAATGAGCAGTTCTTC	CASSPGTSVYNEQFF
TRBV24-1	.	few	TRBJ2-5	TGTGCCACCAGTGATCCGACAGAGACACAAGAGACCCAGTACTTC	CATSDPTETQETQYF
TRBV7-3	TRBD1	.	TRBJ2-2	TGTGCCAGCAGCTTAGATATTTTAGCAGGGGGCGTCGGGGCCACCGGGGAGCTGTTTTTT	CASSLDILAGGVGATGELFF
TRBV7-2	.	.	TRBJ2-5	TGTGCCAGCAGCTTGAGGACAGAAGAGACCCAGTACTTC	CASSLRTEETQYF
TRBV2	.	.	TRBJ1-2	TGTGCCAGCACCCCTAGCGGGGGAGGCTACACCTTC	CASTPSGGGYTF
TRBV5-6	.	.	TRBJ2-2	TGTGCCAGCAGACTCGTCACAGCTAACACCGGGGAGCTGTTTTTT	CASRLVTANTGELFF
TRBV3-1/TRBV3-2	.	.	TRBJ2-7	TGTGCCAGCAGCCTTACAGTCTACGAGCAGTACTTC	CASSLTVYEQYF
TRBV5-1	.	.	TRBJ2-3	TGCGCCAGCAGCTTGGACTATAGCACAGATACGCAGTATTTT	CASSLDYSTDTQYF
TRBV12-3/TRBV12-4	TRBD1	once	TRBJ2-5	TGTGCCAGCACCTCGGGACAGCAAGAGACCCAGTACTTC	CASTSGQQETQYF
TRBV5-1	.	.	TRBJ2-6	TGCGCCAGCAGCTCCTCGGGGGGCAGGGGCTCTGGGGCCAACGTCCTGACTTTC	CASSSSGGRGSGANVLTF
TRBV12-5	TRBD1	.	TRBJ2-2	TGTGCTAGTGGTCGGACAGGGGGCGGCGGGGAGCTGTTTTTT	CASGRTGGGGELFF
TRBV7-3	TRBD1	.	TRBJ2-1	TGTGCCAGCAGCTCGTTCGGGACAGGGGTAGATGAGCAGTTCTTC	CASSSFGTGVDEQFF
TRBV5-6	.	.	TRBJ1-5	TGTGCCAGCAGCTTGGCCCTGCAGTTTAATCAGCCCCAGCATTTT	CASSLALQFNQPQHF
TRBV2	.	.	TRBJ1-1	TGTGCCAGCAGTGAGGGCAGGGGAAACACTGAAGCTTTCTTT	CASSEGRGNTEAFF
TRBV27	TRBD1	.	TRBJ2-7	TGTGCCAGCAGTTTTGGGACAGGGGGCACCTACGAGCAGTACTTC	CASSFGTGGTYEQYF
TRBV7-6	TRBD2	.	TRBJ2-1	TGTGCCAGCAGCCGCGAGCGGGGCGCATACAATGAGCAGTTCTTC	CASSRERGAYNEQFF
TRBV5-1	.	.	TRBJ2-1	TGCGCCAGCAGCCGCCTGAGCGGAACCTACAATGAGCAGTTCTTC	CASSRLSGTYNEQFF
TRBV11-2	.	.	TRBJ1-5	TGTGCCAGCAGCAGCATTCGAGGGCCCCAGCATTTT	CASSSIRGPQHF
TRBV5-1	.	.	TRBJ2-3	TGCGCCAGCAGCTTGGCGTTCAGCACAGATACGCAGTATTTT	CASSLAFSTDTQYF
TRBV5-1	TRBD2	.	TRBJ2-1	TGCGCCAGCAGCTTCACTAGCGGGAGTCTCACCTACAATGAGCAGTTCTTC	CASSFTSGSLTYNEQFF